Sequencing of this T cell receptor beta chain was carried out in a study of a mutant IDH1 vaccine in newly diagnosed glioma. Study at large: The treated group averaged 40.4 years old and was around 60% male, about 40% female.

About this clone: No antigen is known for it.

Data came from immunoSEQ multiplex PCR; TCRdb stores just in-frame clones and leaves some out. The sample lists fewer than 35,000 clones; nearly 90% were seen once. Documented time point: week 11, during vaccination. Each dose delivered 300 ug of mutant IDH1 20-mer peptide subcutaneously with imiquimod. The receptor's source is a man between 18 and 29 years old with glioma. The material was PBMCs, obtained from a glioma patient whose treatment included an IDH1 peptide vaccine.

CDR3 DNA: TGTGCCAGCAGTACGTACAGGGGTAGCAATCAGCCCCAGCATTTT. Its protein product is CASSTYRGSNQPQHF. The rearrangement links TRBV28 to TRBJ1-5; 7 bases map to TRBD1. Trimming removed 5 bases from V and 0 bases from J; junction bases left unmatched: 4. CDR1 and CDR2 from the germline V gene are MDHEN and SYDVKM. There are 15 residues in the CDR3.